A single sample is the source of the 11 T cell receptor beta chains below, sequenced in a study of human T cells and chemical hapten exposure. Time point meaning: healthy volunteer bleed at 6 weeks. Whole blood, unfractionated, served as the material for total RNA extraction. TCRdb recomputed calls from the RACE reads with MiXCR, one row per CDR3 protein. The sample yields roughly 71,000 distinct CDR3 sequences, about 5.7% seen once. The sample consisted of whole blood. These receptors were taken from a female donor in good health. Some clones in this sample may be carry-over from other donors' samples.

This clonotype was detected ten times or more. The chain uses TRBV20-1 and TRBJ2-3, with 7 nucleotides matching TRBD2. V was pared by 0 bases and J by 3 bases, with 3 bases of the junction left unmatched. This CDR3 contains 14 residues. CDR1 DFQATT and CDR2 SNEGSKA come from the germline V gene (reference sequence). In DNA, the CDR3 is TGCAGTGCTAGAGATTCCGGGGGGACAGATACGCAGTATTTT. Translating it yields CSARDSGGTDTQYF.

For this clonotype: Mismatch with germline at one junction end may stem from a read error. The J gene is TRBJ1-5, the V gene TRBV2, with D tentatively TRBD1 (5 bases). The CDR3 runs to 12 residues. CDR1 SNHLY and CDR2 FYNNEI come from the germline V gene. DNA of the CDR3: TGTGAAAGAAGAGGGGATGATCAGCCCAAGCATTTT. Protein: CERRGDDQPKHF.

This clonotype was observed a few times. The CDR3 DNA reads TGTGCCACCAGCAATTCGGGACAGGGAGTGGGTGGCTACACCTTC. Its translation is CATSNSGQGVGGYTF. The chain couples TRBV15 to TRBJ1-2; 9 positions agree with TRBD1. The CDR3 runs to 15 residues. V lost 4 bases and J lost 7; bases outside the gene matches: 10. CDR1 and CDR2 from the germline V gene are LNHNV and YYDKDF (reference sequence).

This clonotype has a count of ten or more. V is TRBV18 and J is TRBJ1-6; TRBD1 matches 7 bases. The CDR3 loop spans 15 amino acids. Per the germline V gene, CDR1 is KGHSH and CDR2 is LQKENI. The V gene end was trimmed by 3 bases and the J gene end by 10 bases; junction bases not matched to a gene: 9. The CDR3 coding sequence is TGTGCCAGCTCACCGCAACAGGGGATCGAATCACCCCTCCACTTT. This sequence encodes CASSPQQGIESPLHF.

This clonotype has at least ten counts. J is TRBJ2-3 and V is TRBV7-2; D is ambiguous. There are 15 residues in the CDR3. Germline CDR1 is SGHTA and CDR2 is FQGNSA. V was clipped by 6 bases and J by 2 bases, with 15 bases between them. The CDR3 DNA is TGTGCCAGCAGTCCAGAGGCGGCCTACACAGATACGCAGTATTTT. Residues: CASSPEAAYTDTQYF.

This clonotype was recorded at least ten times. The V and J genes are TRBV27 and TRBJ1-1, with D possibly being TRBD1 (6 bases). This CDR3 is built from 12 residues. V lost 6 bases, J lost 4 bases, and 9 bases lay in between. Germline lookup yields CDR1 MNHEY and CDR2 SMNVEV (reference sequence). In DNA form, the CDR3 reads TGTGCCAGCAGGGGGGCCGGCACTGAAGCTTTCTTT. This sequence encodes CASRGAGTEAFF.

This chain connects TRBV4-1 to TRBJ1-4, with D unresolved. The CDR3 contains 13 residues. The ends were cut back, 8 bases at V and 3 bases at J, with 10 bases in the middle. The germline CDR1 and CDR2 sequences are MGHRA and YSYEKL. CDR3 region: CASGHAPNEKLFF. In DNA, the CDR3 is TGCGCCAGCGGTCATGCCCCTAATGAAAAACTGTTTTTT.

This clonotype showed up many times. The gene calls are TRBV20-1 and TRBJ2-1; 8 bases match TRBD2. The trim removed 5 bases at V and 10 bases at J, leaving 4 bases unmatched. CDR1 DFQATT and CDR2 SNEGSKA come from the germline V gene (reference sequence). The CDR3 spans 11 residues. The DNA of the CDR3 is TGCAGTGCTGCGCGACTAGCGGAGCAGTTCTTC. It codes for CSAARLAEQFF.

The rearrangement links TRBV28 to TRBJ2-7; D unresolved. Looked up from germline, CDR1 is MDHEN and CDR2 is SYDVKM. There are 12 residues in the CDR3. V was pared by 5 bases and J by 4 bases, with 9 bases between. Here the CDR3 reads CASSRMGYEQYF. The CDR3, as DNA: TGTGCCAGCAGTCGAATGGGGTACGAGCAGTACTTC. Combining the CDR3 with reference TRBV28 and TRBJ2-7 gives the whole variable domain DVKVTQSSRYLVKRTGEKVFLECVQDMDHENMFWYRQDPGLGLRLIYFSYDVKMKEKGDIPEGYSVSREKKERFSLILESASTNQTSMYLCASSRMGYEQYFGPGTRLTVT.

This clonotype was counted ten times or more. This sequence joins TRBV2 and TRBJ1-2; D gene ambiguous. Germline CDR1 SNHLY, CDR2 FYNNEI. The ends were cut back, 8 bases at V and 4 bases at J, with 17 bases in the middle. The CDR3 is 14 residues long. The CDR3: CASLRPARIYGYTF. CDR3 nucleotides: TGTGCCAGCTTAAGACCGGCGCGGATCTATGGCTACACCTTC. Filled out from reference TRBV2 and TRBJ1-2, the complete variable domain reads EPEVTQTPSHQVTQMGQEVILRCVPISNHLYFYWYRQILGQKVEFLVSFYNNEISEKSEIFDDQFSVERPDGSNFTLKIRSTKLEDSAMYFCASLRPARIYGYTFGSGTRLTVV.

The CDR3, as DNA: TGTGCCAGCACCTTCCGGGGTTTCGGCACTGAAGCTTTCTTT. This translates into CASTFRGFGTEAFF. The V call is TRBV12-3 or TRBV12-4, the J call TRBJ1-1; unclear D gene. V lost 7 bases and J 4 bases, leaving 16 bases between the germline ends. The CDR3 runs to 14 residues.